Listed here is a single T cell receptor beta chain. Its target is not known. This record belongs to a study of blood T cells in healthy people across ages. Findings and caveats of the study: Naive T cell percentage showed a strong correlation with the diversity of TCR beta. Greater diversity and more naive CD4+ cells were seen in long-lived donors than in aged donors.

A minimum of 7 million PBMCs was isolated per sample. A sample-barcoded 5' primer and a J-beta primer mix were used in a second PCR of roughly 6 to 11 cycles. One entry per CDR3 protein results from TCRdb running MiXCR on the 5' RACE reads. The repertoire holds about a million distinct CDR3 sequences, with about 53% as singletons. The length of the CDR3 is 16 residues. Losses at the gene ends were 4 bases for V and 1 base for J; bases not matched to a gene: 3. Germline loops: CDR1 LGHDT, CDR2 YNNKEL (reference sequence). This receptor was taken from an older woman in good health. The sample comprised blood. This rearrangement joins TRBV3-1 to TRBJ2-2; 10 nucleotides agree with TRBD1. The CDR3 nucleotides are TGTGCCAGCAGCCCGTGGACAGGGGGGAACACCGGGGAGCTGTTTTTT. This sequence encodes CASSPWTGGNTGELFF.